The 3 T cell receptor beta chains below were found in one sample sequenced in a study of blood T cell repertoires in COVID-19. TCRdb keeps only in-frame clones here, not all; method: immunoSEQ multiplex PCR. Counted here are about 210,000 clones, 80% to 90% occurring once; the ten biggest clones make up approximately 0.66%. Sequencing input: peripheral blood. All receptors derive from a man aged 40-55 years with acute or convalescent COVID-19.

V gene TRBV3-1 (or the pseudogene TRBV3-2) combines with J gene TRBJ1-2; a weak D match, TRBD1 (5 bases). Germline V gene lookup returns CDR1 LGHDT and CDR2 YNNKEL (reference sequence). V lost 7 bases to trimming and J lost 8 bases, with 20 bases between them. CDR3 length: 14 residues. CDR3 nucleotides: TGTGCCAGCACCCATAGTCCTGACAGCCGGGGCTACACCTTC. The encoded protein is CASTHSPDSRGYTF.

The chain links TRBV7-6 to TRBJ2-3; 10 nucleotides align to TRBD2. The V gene end was trimmed by 1 base and the J gene end by 4 bases; junction bases not matched to a gene: 5. The CDR3 sequence is 16 residues long. In germline, CDR1 is SGHVS, CDR2 FNYEAQ. CDR3 in DNA: TGTGCCAGCAGCTTAGTTGTAAGCGGGGGGGCAGATACGCAGTATTTT. It is translated as CASSLVVSGGADTQYF.

The rearrangement joins TRBV6-5 to TRBJ1-1, with D uncertain. V was cut by 7 bases and J by 3 bases, with 15 bases left in between. This CDR3 contains 14 residues. Germline loops: CDR1 MNHEY, CDR2 SVGAGI. CDR3 DNA: TGTGCCAGCACCCTAACAGTTTCCGACACTGAAGCTTTCTTT. Amino acids: CASTLTVSDTEAFF.